This T cell receptor beta chain derives from a study of T cell responses to AZD1222 COVID-19 vaccine. CDR3 length: 16 residues. V was pared by 2 bases and J by 4 bases, with 6 bases of the junction left unmatched. Germline values: CDR1 MNHEY, CDR2 SVGEGT. Study observations and caveats: Spike-spanning, vaccine-associated CD4 TCRs were dominant at 160-218 and 743-854. Possibly, clonal diversity was underestimated; donors were largely white British and included more females.

On this clone itself: The antigen remains unidentified.

TCRdb's table, derived via immunoSEQ multiplex PCR, lists solely in-frame clones and lacks some. The data contain under 200,000 clones, 85% to 90% of them singletons. The rearrangement links TRBV6-2 or TRBV6-3 to TRBJ2-3; TRBD1 matches 10 bases. The sample was peripheral blood, taken on day 0 of AZD1222 vaccination. The clonotype originates from an adult in good health. The chain's CDR3 is CASSYRGQGFSDTQYF. CDR3 in DNA: TGTGCCAGCAGTTACCGGGGACAGGGGTTCTCAGATACGCAGTATTTT.